The source of this T cell receptor beta chain is a study of CD8 T cells in Susac syndrome. Reverse transcription of about 0.45 to 1 ug RNA used random hexamers. The TCR beta CDR3 was amplified by immunoSEQ multiplex PCR across 54 Vbeta, 13 Jbeta. Each CDR3 protein is one row after TCRdb ran MiXCR on the immunoSEQ multiplex PCR reads. The table has a few hundred thousand distinct CDR3 sequences, about 88% seen once; the top ten hold under 0.2%. Sequencing of TCR beta drew on CD8+ and CD4+ T cells from blood. This TCR was sampled from a human donor with multiple sclerosis. The sample consisted of CD8+ T cells from PBMCs.

The CDR3 DNA reads as TGTGCCAGCAGCTCCGGGACACCGATCACAGATACGCAGTATTTT. Its protein is CASSSGTPITDTQYF. The rearrangement uses TRBV12-3 or TRBV12-4 and TRBJ2-3, with D tentatively TRBD1 (6 bases). Trimming stripped 6 bases from V and 2 bases from J, with 15 bases between. The CDR3 runs 15 residues.